This T cell receptor beta chain was identified during a study of T-cell reconstitution after alpha-beta-depleted transplantation in children. General study findings and limits: T-cell numbers and diversity, one year after transplant, stemmed largely from T cells that were newly produced. Several hundred graft clones that had expanded were reportedly the source of alpha-beta T cells about two months after transplant. Surviving recipient T cells and thymic progenitors produced the high day-60 TCRbeta diversity seen in some patients.

This clonotype was observed at least ten times. The antigen is undetermined. CDR3 length equals 15 residues. Germline assignment: CDR1 SGHRS and CDR2 YFSETQ. V was pared by 4 bases and J by 3 bases, with 15 bases between. Preparation of the TCRbeta library used unique molecular identifiers. MiXCR, applied by TCRdb to the PCR reads, yields one record per CDR3 protein. The sample comprises approximately 170,000 distinct CDR3 sequences, 8.5% to 14% of which are singletons, and roughly an eighth rests with the top ten. V is TRBV5-1 and J is TRBJ2-3; weak D call: TRBD1 (5 bases). The clonotype was recovered from a boy aged 2 to 10 with acute myeloid leukemia, due to receive a stem cell transplant. The sequences come from PBMCs, collected before TCRalphabeta/CD19-depleted stem cell transplant. DNA for the CDR3: TGCGCCAGCAGCAGGACGGCCCAGGGTACAGATACGCAGTATTTT. Encoded protein: CASSRTAQGTDTQYF.